Listed below are T cell receptor beta chains from one sample, sequenced in a study of blood T cell repertoires in COVID-19. Only in-frame clones appear in the TCRdb table, and some are missing; sequencing was by immunoSEQ multiplex PCR. The sample comprises 150,000 or so clones, roughly 90% of which are singletons, and about 4% rests with the top ten. Sequences were obtained from PBMCs or T cells enriched from blood (not recorded which). The receptors were sampled from a woman aged 40 to 50 who had been exposed to COVID-19. Each CDR3 is given with its conserved first and last residue. Each record gives: J gene, V gene, clone size, D gene, CDR3 protein, CDR3 DNA. The D gene is left open where the match is weak. Only part of the rows carry a size: once, few, many, or a class if the clone is expanded.

j_call: TRBJ1-6; v_call: TRBV4-1; clone_size: .; d_call: .; cdr3_aa: CASSLGQLPYNSPLHF; cdr3_nt: TGCGCCAGCAGCCTAGGACAGCTCCCGTATAATTCACCCCTCCACTTT
j_call: TRBJ1-4; v_call: TRBV28; clone_size: .; d_call: .; cdr3_aa: CASSLVSRKKLFF; cdr3_nt: TGTGCCAGCAGTTTAGTTTCCAGGAAAAAACTGTTTTTT
j_call: TRBJ2-3; v_call: TRBV9; clone_size: .; d_call: .; cdr3_aa: CASSVDRMTDTQYF; cdr3_nt: TGTGCCAGCAGCGTAGACAGGATGACAGATACGCAGTATTTT
j_call: TRBJ1-5; v_call: TRBV7-8; clone_size: .; d_call: .; cdr3_aa: CASSSGQSNQPQHF; cdr3_nt: TGTGCCAGCAGCTCCGGACAGAGCAATCAGCCCCAGCATTTT
j_call: TRBJ1-5; v_call: TRBV6-5; clone_size: .; d_call: TRBD1; cdr3_aa: CASSRDRGRDQPQHF; cdr3_nt: TGTGCCAGCAGCCGGGACAGGGGTCGAGATCAGCCCCAGCATTTT
j_call: TRBJ1-5; v_call: TRBV18; clone_size: .; d_call: .; cdr3_aa: CASSPSRGNSNQPQHF; cdr3_nt: TGTGCCAGCTCACCATCCAGGGGAAATAGCAATCAGCCCCAGCATTTT
j_call: TRBJ1-4; v_call: TRBV2; clone_size: few; d_call: .; cdr3_aa: CASGTWQPGEKLFF; cdr3_nt: TGTGCCAGCGGAACTTGGCAGCCGGGGGAAAAACTGTTTTTT
j_call: TRBJ2-1; v_call: TRBV13; clone_size: .; d_call: TRBD2; cdr3_aa: CASSLRSGVYNEQFF; cdr3_nt: TGTGCCAGCAGCCTCCGAAGCGGGGTCTACAATGAGCAGTTCTTC
j_call: TRBJ1-1; v_call: TRBV19; clone_size: .; d_call: TRBD1; cdr3_aa: CASTGTGITEAFF; cdr3_nt: TGTGCCAGTACCGGGACAGGGATCACTGAAGCTTTCTTT
j_call: TRBJ1-2; v_call: TRBV7-9; clone_size: once; d_call: TRBD1; cdr3_aa: CASSLEGQPAGGYIF; cdr3_nt: TGTGCCAGCAGCTTAGAGGGACAGCCGGCGGGCGGCTACATCTTC
j_call: TRBJ2-7; v_call: TRBV9; clone_size: .; d_call: .; cdr3_aa: CASTRGYSSYEQYF; cdr3_nt: TGTGCCAGCACACGTGGGTACAGCTCCTACGAGCAGTACTTC
j_call: TRBJ2-3; v_call: TRBV6-5; clone_size: .; d_call: .; cdr3_aa: CASSPPSWPDTQYF; cdr3_nt: TGTGCCAGCAGTCCCCCCAGTTGGCCAGATACGCAGTATTTT
j_call: TRBJ1-2; v_call: TRBV12-3/TRBV12-4; clone_size: once; d_call: .; cdr3_aa: CASSPLPNYGYTF; cdr3_nt: TGTGCCAGCAGTCCACTGCCTAACTATGGCTACACCTTC
j_call: TRBJ1-1; v_call: TRBV29-1; clone_size: .; d_call: TRBD1; cdr3_aa: CSVEGTGGAHTEAFF; cdr3_nt: TGCAGCGTTGAAGGGACAGGGGGCGCCCACACTGAAGCTTTCTTT
j_call: TRBJ1-1; v_call: TRBV5-1; clone_size: .; d_call: TRBD1; cdr3_aa: CASSLAGQGSEAFF; cdr3_nt: TGCGCCAGCAGCTTGGCTGGACAGGGATCTGAAGCTTTCTTT
j_call: TRBJ1-1; v_call: TRBV10-3; clone_size: once; d_call: .; cdr3_aa: CAIGQWNTEAFF; cdr3_nt: TGTGCCATAGGACAGTGGAACACTGAAGCTTTCTTT
j_call: TRBJ2-7; v_call: TRBV5-1; clone_size: few; d_call: TRBD1; cdr3_aa: CASSWDRDEQYF; cdr3_nt: TGCGCCAGCAGCTGGGACAGGGACGAGCAGTACTTC
j_call: TRBJ2-7; v_call: TRBV9; clone_size: .; d_call: TRBD2; cdr3_aa: CASSPGGGSAYEQYF; cdr3_nt: TGTGCCAGCAGCCCCGGCGGGGGGAGCGCCTACGAGCAGTACTTC
j_call: TRBJ2-7; v_call: TRBV5-1; clone_size: .; d_call: TRBD1; cdr3_aa: CASSWGTGSYEQYF; cdr3_nt: TGCGCCAGCAGCTGGGGGACAGGTTCCTACGAGCAGTACTTC
j_call: TRBJ1-4; v_call: TRBV6-5; clone_size: .; d_call: .; cdr3_aa: CASSPGTYREKLFF; cdr3_nt: TGTGCCAGCAGCCCCGGGACTTACCGGGAAAAACTGTTTTTT
j_call: TRBJ1-1; v_call: TRBV28; clone_size: .; d_call: TRBD1; cdr3_aa: CASSLSGQEWNTEAFF; cdr3_nt: TGTGCCAGCAGTTTATCCGGACAGGAATGGAACACTGAAGCTTTCTTT
j_call: TRBJ1-6; v_call: TRBV2; clone_size: .; d_call: TRBD1; cdr3_aa: CASSGQGVRSPLHF; cdr3_nt: TGTGCCAGCAGTGGACAGGGAGTTCGGTCACCCCTCCACTTT
j_call: TRBJ2-7; v_call: TRBV7-2; clone_size: .; d_call: .; cdr3_aa: CASSLGGGGEQYF; cdr3_nt: TGTGCCAGCAGCTTAGGAGGGGGTGGCGAGCAGTACTTC
j_call: TRBJ1-5; v_call: TRBV29-1; clone_size: .; d_call: TRBD1; cdr3_aa: CSVPTGTGQPQHF; cdr3_nt: TGCAGCGTACCGACAGGGACAGGTCAGCCCCAGCATTTT
j_call: TRBJ1-1; v_call: TRBV5-4; clone_size: .; d_call: .; cdr3_aa: CASRRDMNTEAFF; cdr3_nt: TGTGCCAGCAGACGCGATATGAACACTGAAGCTTTCTTT
j_call: TRBJ2-4; v_call: TRBV15; clone_size: .; d_call: .; cdr3_aa: CATSRDPGSLNIQYF; cdr3_nt: TGTGCCACCAGCAGAGATCCAGGCAGCCTAAACATTCAGTACTTC
j_call: TRBJ1-2; v_call: TRBV18; clone_size: .; d_call: .; cdr3_aa: CASSPSPTGYGYTF; cdr3_nt: TGTGCCAGCTCACCATCACCTACCGGGTATGGCTACACCTTC
j_call: TRBJ1-1; v_call: TRBV11-2; clone_size: .; d_call: .; cdr3_aa: CASSQARGDRMNTEAFF; cdr3_nt: TGTGCCAGCAGCCAAGCGAGGGGCGACAGGATGAACACTGAAGCTTTCTTT
j_call: TRBJ2-5; v_call: TRBV28; clone_size: once; d_call: TRBD2; cdr3_aa: CASSLLLAGETQYF; cdr3_nt: TGTGCCAGCAGTTTATTACTAGCGGGAGAGACCCAGTACTTC
j_call: TRBJ2-2; v_call: TRBV9; clone_size: .; d_call: .; cdr3_aa: CASSVFTQGGTGELFF; cdr3_nt: TGTGCCAGCAGCGTTTTCACCCAGGGGGGCACCGGGGAGCTGTTTTTT
j_call: TRBJ2-2; v_call: TRBV28; clone_size: few; d_call: TRBD2; cdr3_aa: CASSFGTTNTGELFF; cdr3_nt: TGTGCCAGCAGTTTCGGGACTACAAACACCGGGGAGCTGTTTTTT
j_call: TRBJ1-1; v_call: TRBV19; clone_size: .; d_call: .; cdr3_aa: CASRRGGRRTEAFF; cdr3_nt: TGTGCCAGTAGGAGGGGAGGCAGGCGGACTGAAGCTTTCTTT
j_call: TRBJ1-4; v_call: TRBV5-1; clone_size: .; d_call: .; cdr3_aa: CASSLRDTGEKLFF; cdr3_nt: TGCGCCAGCAGTCTCCGGGACACTGGTGAAAAACTGTTTTTT
j_call: TRBJ2-7; v_call: TRBV20-1; clone_size: .; d_call: TRBD2; cdr3_aa: CSASSSFGLAIPYEQYF; cdr3_nt: TGCAGTGCTAGTTCTAGCTTCGGACTAGCGATTCCCTACGAGCAGTACTTC
j_call: TRBJ2-3; v_call: TRBV18; clone_size: few; d_call: .; cdr3_aa: CASSPPSSRGDTQYF; cdr3_nt: TGTGCCAGCTCACCACCGTCCAGCAGAGGAGATACGCAGTATTTT
j_call: TRBJ2-1; v_call: TRBV29-1; clone_size: .; d_call: TRBD2; cdr3_aa: CSVLRGRGVYNEQFF; cdr3_nt: TGCAGCGTTCTGCGCGGGAGAGGGGTTTACAATGAGCAGTTCTTC
j_call: TRBJ2-7; v_call: TRBV6-2/TRBV6-3; clone_size: .; d_call: TRBD2; cdr3_aa: CASSYSFQGTSGTYEQYF; cdr3_nt: TGTGCCAGCAGTTACTCTTTTCAGGGGACTAGCGGAACCTACGAGCAGTACTTC
j_call: TRBJ1-4; v_call: TRBV28; clone_size: .; d_call: .; cdr3_aa: CASTNGGSGEKLFF; cdr3_nt: TGTGCCAGCACAAACGGGGGATCAGGTGAAAAACTGTTTTTT
j_call: TRBJ2-2; v_call: TRBV11-2; clone_size: .; d_call: TRBD2; cdr3_aa: CASTPSPSGGDTGELFF; cdr3_nt: TGTGCCAGCACCCCGAGTCCTAGCGGAGGGGACACCGGGGAGCTGTTTTTT
j_call: TRBJ2-7; v_call: TRBV27; clone_size: .; d_call: .; cdr3_aa: CASQAGSEQYF; cdr3_nt: TGTGCCAGCCAAGCCGGTTCCGAGCAGTACTTC
j_call: TRBJ2-3; v_call: TRBV2; clone_size: .; d_call: TRBD2; cdr3_aa: CASSELTSGTDTQYF; cdr3_nt: TGTGCCAGCAGTGAATTAACTAGCGGGACAGATACGCAGTATTTT
j_call: TRBJ2-1; v_call: TRBV5-1; clone_size: .; d_call: TRBD1; cdr3_aa: CASSARTGTGPYNEQFF; cdr3_nt: TGCGCCAGCAGCGCCCGGACAGGGACAGGACCCTACAATGAGCAGTTCTTC
j_call: TRBJ1-3; v_call: TRBV6-1; clone_size: .; d_call: .; cdr3_aa: CASSLGTNSGNTIYF; cdr3_nt: TGTGCCAGCAGTTTGGGGACAAACTCTGGAAACACCATATATTTT
j_call: TRBJ2-7; v_call: TRBV2; clone_size: .; d_call: TRBD1; cdr3_aa: CASSRDRRYEQYF; cdr3_nt: TGTGCCAGCAGTCGGGACAGGCGGTACGAGCAGTACTTC
j_call: TRBJ1-5; v_call: TRBV6-5; clone_size: .; d_call: TRBD1; cdr3_aa: CASSWTGENNQPQHF; cdr3_nt: TGTGCCAGCAGTTGGACAGGGGAAAACAATCAGCCCCAGCATTTT
j_call: TRBJ2-5; v_call: TRBV24-1; clone_size: .; d_call: TRBD2; cdr3_aa: CATSDASGGQETQYF; cdr3_nt: TGTGCCACCAGTGATGCTAGCGGGGGACAAGAGACCCAGTACTTC
j_call: TRBJ1-1; v_call: TRBV24-1; clone_size: .; d_call: .; cdr3_aa: CATSRGAGTEAFF; cdr3_nt: TGTGCCACCAGTCGGGGGGCCGGAACTGAAGCTTTCTTT
j_call: TRBJ1-2; v_call: TRBV10-2; clone_size: .; d_call: .; cdr3_aa: CASSVTGNYGYTF; cdr3_nt: TGCGCCAGCAGCGTGACAGGAAACTATGGCTACACCTTC
j_call: TRBJ1-5; v_call: TRBV11-2; clone_size: .; d_call: TRBD1; cdr3_aa: CASSLLTGSNQPQHF; cdr3_nt: TGTGCCAGCAGCTTACTGACAGGGAGCAATCAGCCCCAGCATTTT
j_call: TRBJ1-1; v_call: TRBV4-3; clone_size: .; d_call: .; cdr3_aa: CASSQTRSTEAFF; cdr3_nt: TGCGCCAGCAGCCAGACGAGGAGCACTGAAGCTTTCTTT
j_call: TRBJ2-7; v_call: TRBV28; clone_size: few; d_call: TRBD1; cdr3_aa: CASSLDRVKYF; cdr3_nt: TGTGCCAGCAGCTTGGACAGGGTGAAGTACTTC
j_call: TRBJ1-1; v_call: TRBV7-2; clone_size: .; d_call: TRBD1; cdr3_aa: CASSNRQGRGIEAFF; cdr3_nt: TGTGCCAGCAGCAACCGACAGGGAAGGGGGATTGAAGCTTTCTTT
j_call: TRBJ1-5; v_call: TRBV6-2/TRBV6-3; clone_size: .; d_call: .; cdr3_aa: CASSLPAGNNQPQHF; cdr3_nt: TGTGCCAGCAGTCTCCCAGCAGGGAACAATCAGCCCCAGCATTTT
j_call: TRBJ2-4; v_call: TRBV24-1; clone_size: .; d_call: TRBD1; cdr3_aa: CATSDKGQHIQYF; cdr3_nt: TGTGCCACCAGTGACAAGGGACAGCACATTCAGTACTTC
j_call: TRBJ2-2; v_call: TRBV28; clone_size: .; d_call: .; cdr3_aa: CASTLFTTGNTGELFF; cdr3_nt: TGTGCCAGCACCTTGTTCACCACAGGGAACACCGGGGAGCTGTTTTTT